This TCR beta chain was recorded in a study of identical twins. This clonotype occurred a few times. Each CDR3 protein is one row after TCRdb ran MiXCR on the 5' RACE reads. Here the sample spans roughly 720,000 distinct CDR3 sequences, around a sixth being singletons. This CDR3 spans 15 amino acids. CDR1 is LGHDT, CDR2 YNNKEL, per germline (reference sequence). J lost 6 bases, V lost 3 bases, and 7 bases had no gene match. These data were likewise used in another study, on T cells expressing NK-cell markers.

The clonotype was recovered from a woman aged 18-29 years in good health. The V gene is TRBV3-1, the J gene TRBJ2-7, with TRBD1 matching 11 bases. The material sequenced was PBMCs. CDR3 in DNA: TGTGCCAGCAGCCACAGCCCCGGGACAGGGGGCGAGCAGTACTTC. This gives the protein CASSHSPGTGGEQYF.